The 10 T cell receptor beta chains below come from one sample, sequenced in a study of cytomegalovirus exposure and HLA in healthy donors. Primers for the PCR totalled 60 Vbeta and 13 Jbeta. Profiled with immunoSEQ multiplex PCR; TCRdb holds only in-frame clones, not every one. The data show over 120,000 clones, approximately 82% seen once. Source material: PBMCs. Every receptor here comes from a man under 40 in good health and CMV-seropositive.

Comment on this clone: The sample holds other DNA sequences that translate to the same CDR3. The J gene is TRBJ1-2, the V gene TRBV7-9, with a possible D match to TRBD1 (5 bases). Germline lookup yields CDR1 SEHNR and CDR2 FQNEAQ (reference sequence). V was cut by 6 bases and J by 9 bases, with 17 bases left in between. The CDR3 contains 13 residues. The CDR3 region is CASSPGTAGSYTF. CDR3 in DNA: TGTGCCAGCAGTCCCGGGACGGCGGGGAGCTACACCTTC.

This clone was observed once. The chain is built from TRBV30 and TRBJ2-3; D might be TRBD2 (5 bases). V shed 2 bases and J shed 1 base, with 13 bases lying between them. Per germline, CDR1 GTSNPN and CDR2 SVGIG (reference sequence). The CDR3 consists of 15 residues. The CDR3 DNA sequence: TGTGCCTGGAGTATCGGAGGCCGGCGCACAGATACGCAGTATTTT. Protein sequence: CAWSIGGRRTDTQYF.

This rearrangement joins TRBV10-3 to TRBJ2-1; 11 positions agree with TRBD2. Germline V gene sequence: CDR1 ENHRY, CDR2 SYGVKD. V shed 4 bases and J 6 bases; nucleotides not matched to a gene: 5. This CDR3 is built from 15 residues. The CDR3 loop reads CAISASGGPGNEQFF. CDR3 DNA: TGTGCCATCAGTGCTAGCGGGGGGCCCGGCAATGAGCAGTTCTTC.

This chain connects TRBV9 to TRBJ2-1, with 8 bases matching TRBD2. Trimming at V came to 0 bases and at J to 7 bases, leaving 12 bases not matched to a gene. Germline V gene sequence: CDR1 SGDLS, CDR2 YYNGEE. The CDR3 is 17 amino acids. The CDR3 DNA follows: TGTGCCAGCAGCGTAGGGGGTCCCGGCGGGGGGTGGAATGAGCAGTTCTTC. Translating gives CASSVGGPGGGWNEQFF. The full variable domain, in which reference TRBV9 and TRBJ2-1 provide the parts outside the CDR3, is DSGVTQTPKHLITATGQRVTLRCSPRSGDLSVYWYQQSLDQGLQFLIQYYNGEERAKGNILERFSAQQFPDLHSELNLSSLELGDSALYFCASSVGGPGGGWNEQFFGPGTRLTVL.

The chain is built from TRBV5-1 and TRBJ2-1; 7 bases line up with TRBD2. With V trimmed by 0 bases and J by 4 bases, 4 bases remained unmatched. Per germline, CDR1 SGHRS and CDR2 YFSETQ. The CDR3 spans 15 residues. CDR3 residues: CASSLGLAEYNEQFF. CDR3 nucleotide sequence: TGCGCCAGCAGCTTGGGGCTAGCGGAGTACAATGAGCAGTTCTTC.

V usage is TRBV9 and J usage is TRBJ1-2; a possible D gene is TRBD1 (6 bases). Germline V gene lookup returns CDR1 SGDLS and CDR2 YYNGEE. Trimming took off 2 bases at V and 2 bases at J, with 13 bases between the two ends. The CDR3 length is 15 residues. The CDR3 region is CASSVSDTGNYGYTF. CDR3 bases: TGTGCCAGCAGCGTCTCCGACACAGGGAACTATGGCTACACCTTC.

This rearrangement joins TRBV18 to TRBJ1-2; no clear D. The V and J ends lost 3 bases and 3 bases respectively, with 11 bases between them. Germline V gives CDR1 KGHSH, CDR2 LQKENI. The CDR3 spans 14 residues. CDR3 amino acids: CASSPMNGYYGYTF. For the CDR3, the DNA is TGTGCCAGCTCACCCATGAACGGTTACTATGGCTACACCTTC.

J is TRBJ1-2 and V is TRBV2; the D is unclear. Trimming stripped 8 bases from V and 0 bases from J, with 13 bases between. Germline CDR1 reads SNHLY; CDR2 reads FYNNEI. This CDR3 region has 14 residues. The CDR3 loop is CASHLRSTNYGYTF. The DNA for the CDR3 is TGTGCCAGCCACCTCAGATCAACTAACTATGGCTACACCTTC.

The chain's CDR3 is CASRRDGLTNQPQHF. Here the CDR3 DNA reads TGTGCCAGTCGGAGGGACGGTCTGACAAATCAGCCCCAGCATTTT. This sequence joins TRBV19 and TRBJ1-5; maybe TRBD1 (5 bases). Trimming removed 8 bases from V and 4 bases from J, with 18 bases in between. Per the germline V gene, CDR1 is LNHDA and CDR2 is SQIVND (reference sequence). The CDR3 extends over 15 amino acids.

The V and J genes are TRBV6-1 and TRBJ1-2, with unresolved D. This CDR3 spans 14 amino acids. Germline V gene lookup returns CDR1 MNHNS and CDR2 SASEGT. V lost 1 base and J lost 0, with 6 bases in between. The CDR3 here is CASSEVQSNYGYTF. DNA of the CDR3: TGTGCCAGCAGTGAAGTACAATCTAACTATGGCTACACCTTC.